Listed below are T cell receptor beta chains from one sample, sequenced in a study of T cell changes during pregnancy in multiple sclerosis. Produced via immunoSEQ multiplex PCR; TCRdb's table is partial and in-frame only. The sample shows 60,000 to 75,000 clones, around 90% of them seen only once. The sequences come from peripheral blood, collected before pregnancy. Receptors were obtained from a female donor with multiple sclerosis, enrolled in a pregnancy study. CDR3s include the opening cysteine and the closing phenylalanine or tryptophan. Each record gives: clone size, J gene, V gene, D gene, CDR3 protein, CDR3 DNA. A D gene is named only where the DNA matches it firmly. Not all rows give a size; the values are once, few, many and, for expanded clones, a class.

>NA|TRBJ1-1|TRBV7-9|NA
CASSQTRAGTEAFF
TGTGCCAGCAGCCAGACCCGGGCGGGCACTGAAGCTTTCTTT
>NA|TRBJ1-6|TRBV5-4|NA
CASSLNRDGALHF
TGTGCCAGCAGCTTAAACAGGGATGGAGCCCTCCACTTT
>NA|TRBJ2-5|TRBV7-3|NA
CASSLIPQSGGETQYF
TGTGCCAGCAGCTTAATCCCGCAAAGTGGCGGGGAGACCCAGTACTTC
>NA|TRBJ1-2|TRBV7-3|NA
CASSWDGSRGYGYTF
TGTGCCAGCAGCTGGGACGGCTCCAGGGGATATGGCTACACCTTC
>NA|TRBJ1-5|TRBV10-3|TRBD1
CAIRGDRGDQPQHF
TGTGCCATCAGAGGGGACAGGGGGGATCAGCCCCAGCATTTT
>NA|TRBJ2-3|TRBV27|NA
CASSLRTAGLTDTQYF
TGTGCCAGCAGTTTACGGACGGCCGGACTCACAGATACGCAGTATTTT
>NA|TRBJ1-3|TRBV2|NA
CASSDGGAVRRYF
TGTGCCAGCAGTGATGGGGGGGCGGTCAGGCGATATTTT
>NA|TRBJ2-1|TRBV7-3|TRBD2
CASSSSGGSYNEQFF
TGTGCCAGCAGCTCTTCGGGGGGGAGCTACAATGAGCAGTTCTTC
>NA|TRBJ2-5|TRBV7-2|NA
CASRMEGGRGTQYF
TGTGCCAGCAGGATGGAGGGGGGGCGGGGGACCCAGTACTTC
>few|TRBJ1-3|TRBV27|TRBD1
CASRRTGTGGRAGNTIYF
TGTGCCAGCAGGCGAACCGGGACAGGGGGTCGGGCCGGAAACACCATATATTTT
>NA|TRBJ1-1|TRBV19|TRBD1
CASSIVSLGQGRNTEAFF
TGTGCCAGTAGTATAGTTAGTCTGGGACAGGGAAGGAACACTGAAGCTTTCTTT